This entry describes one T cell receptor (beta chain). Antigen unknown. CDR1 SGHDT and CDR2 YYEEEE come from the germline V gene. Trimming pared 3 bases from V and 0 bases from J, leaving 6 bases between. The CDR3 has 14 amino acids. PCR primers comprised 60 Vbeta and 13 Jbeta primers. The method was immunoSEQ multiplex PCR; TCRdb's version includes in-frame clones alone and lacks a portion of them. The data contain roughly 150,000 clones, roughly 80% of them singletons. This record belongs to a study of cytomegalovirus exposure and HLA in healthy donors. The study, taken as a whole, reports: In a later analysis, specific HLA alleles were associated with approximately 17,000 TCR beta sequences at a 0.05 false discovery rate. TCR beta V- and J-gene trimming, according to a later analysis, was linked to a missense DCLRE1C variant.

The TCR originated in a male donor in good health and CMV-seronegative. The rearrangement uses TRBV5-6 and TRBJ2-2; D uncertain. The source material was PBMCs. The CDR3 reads CASSSSANTGELFF. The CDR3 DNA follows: TGTGCCAGCAGCTCGTCGGCGAACACCGGGGAGCTGTTTTTT.